This TCR beta chain was recorded in a study of blood T cell repertoires in COVID-19. Study-level background: The United States, Italy and Spain supplied acute and convalescent COVID-19 samples. The analysed material was cDNA or gDNA that came from T cells, B-cell-depleted T cells, or PBMCs.

In the original processing: Reference gene primer amplification gave estimated nucleated cell counts. Profiled with immunoSEQ multiplex PCR; TCRdb holds only in-frame clones, not every one. V, J and clone size are taken as reported in that table, and D and trimming were inferred from the DNA itself. Among 60,000 or so clones listed, roughly 74% were seen once. Sample: peripheral blood. The sequence was collected from an elderly woman with acute or convalescent COVID-19.

The CDR3 here is CARSLLDRADGYTF. For the CDR3, the DNA is TGTGCCAGAAGCCTACTAGACAGGGCGGACGGCTACACCTTC. The gene calls are TRBV5-3 and TRBJ1-2, with 7 bases identical to TRBD1. TRBV5-3 is reported as an ORF; its role is uncertain. V shed 4 bases, J shed 8 bases, and the junction held 11 bases outside the gene matches. This CDR3 comprises 14 residues.